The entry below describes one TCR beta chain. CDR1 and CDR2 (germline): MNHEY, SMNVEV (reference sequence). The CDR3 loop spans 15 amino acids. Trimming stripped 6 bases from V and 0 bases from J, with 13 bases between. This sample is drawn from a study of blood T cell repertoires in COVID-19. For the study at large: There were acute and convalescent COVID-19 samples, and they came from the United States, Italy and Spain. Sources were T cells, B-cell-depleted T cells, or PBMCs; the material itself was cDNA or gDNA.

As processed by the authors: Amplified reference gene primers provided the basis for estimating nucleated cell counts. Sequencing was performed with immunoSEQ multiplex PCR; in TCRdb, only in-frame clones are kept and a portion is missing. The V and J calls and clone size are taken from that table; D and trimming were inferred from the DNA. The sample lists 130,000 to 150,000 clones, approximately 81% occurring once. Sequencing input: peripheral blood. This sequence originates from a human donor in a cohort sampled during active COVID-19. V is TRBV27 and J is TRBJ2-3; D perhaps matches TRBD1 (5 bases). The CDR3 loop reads CASSQRGQSTDTQYF. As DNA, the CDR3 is TGTGCCAGCAGCCAAAGGGGTCAGAGCACAGATACGCAGTATTTT.